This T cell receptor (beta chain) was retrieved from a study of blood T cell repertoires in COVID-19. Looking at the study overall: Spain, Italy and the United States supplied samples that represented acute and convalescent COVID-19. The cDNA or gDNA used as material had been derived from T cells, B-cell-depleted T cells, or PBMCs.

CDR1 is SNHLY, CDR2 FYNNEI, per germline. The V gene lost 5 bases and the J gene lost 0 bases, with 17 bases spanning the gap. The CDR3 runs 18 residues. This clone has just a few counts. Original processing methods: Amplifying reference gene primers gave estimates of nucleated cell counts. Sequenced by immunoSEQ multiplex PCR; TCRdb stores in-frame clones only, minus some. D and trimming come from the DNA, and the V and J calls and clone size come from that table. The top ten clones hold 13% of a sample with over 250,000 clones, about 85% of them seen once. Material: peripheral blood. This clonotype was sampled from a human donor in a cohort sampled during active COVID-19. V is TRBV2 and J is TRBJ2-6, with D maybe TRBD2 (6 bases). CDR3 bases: TGTGCCAGCAGTCGAAGCGCGGGGCTGGCCTCTGGGGCCAACGTCCTGACTTTC. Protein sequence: CASSRSAGLASGANVLTF.